This section outlines one TCR beta chain sequence together with its context. The data originate from a study of blood T cell repertoires in COVID-19. About the research overall: The United States, Italy and Spain provided the acute and convalescent COVID-19 samples. Nucleic acid was either cDNA or gDNA, and it came from T cells, B-cell-depleted T cells, or PBMCs.

Residents of 24 US areas, aged about 18 to 95 years, made up the participants. Per the germline V gene, CDR1 is SGHAT and CDR2 is FQNNGV. The CDR3 spans 15 residues. V gave up 0 bases and J gave up 7 bases, with 12 bases separating them. Authors' data handling: Estimation of nucleated cell counts relied on the amplification of reference gene primers. Clones were read by immunoSEQ multiplex PCR, and TCRdb kept only the in-frame ones, dropping some. The V and J calls and clone size were taken over from that table, and D and trimming were inferred from the DNA. This sample has hundreds of thousands of clones, with roughly 85% found just once.

The material sequenced was PBMCs or T cells enriched from blood (not recorded which). The TCR was taken from a woman aged 18-29 years with acute COVID-19. The chain recombines TRBV11-2 with TRBJ1-4; TRBD1 might be the D (6 bases). The CDR3 region has the DNA TGTGCCAGCAGCTTAGAGGGGGGGCGTGTTGAAAAACTGTTTTTT. Its protein product is CASSLEGGRVEKLFF.